This T cell receptor (beta chain) was sequenced for a study of fetal regulatory T cell absence and autoimmunity. Study-level background: The IPEX patients lacked clinical diabetes but had exocrine pancreas autoimmunity. Study outcomes and limitations: Antigen-driven pancreatic autoimmunity before birth in IPEX was inferred from oligoclonal enrichment. Broadly similar TRB gene family usage was seen in pancreas and cord blood. Compared with cord blood, pancreas showed oligoclonal TCR enrichment, some clones over 80-fold.

TCRdb's copy holds only in-frame clones and misses some; the assay was immunoSEQ multiplex PCR. The table lists some 87,000 clones, about 78% of them singletons. This clone appeared once. The antigen is undetermined. The CDR3 contains 15 residues. With 2 bases removed from V and 2 bases from J, the gap between germline ends came to 13 bases. CDR1 is SGHNT, CDR2 YENEEA, per germline. This TCR was sampled from a male donor with IPEX syndrome. The chain carries TRBV11-3 and TRBJ2-7, with D possibly matching TRBD1 (5 bases). The sequencing input was pancreas tissue. The CDR3 DNA reads TGTGCCAGCAGCTTAAGGTCCAGGGTAACCTACGAGCAGTACTTC. It yields the protein CASSLRSRVTYEQYF.